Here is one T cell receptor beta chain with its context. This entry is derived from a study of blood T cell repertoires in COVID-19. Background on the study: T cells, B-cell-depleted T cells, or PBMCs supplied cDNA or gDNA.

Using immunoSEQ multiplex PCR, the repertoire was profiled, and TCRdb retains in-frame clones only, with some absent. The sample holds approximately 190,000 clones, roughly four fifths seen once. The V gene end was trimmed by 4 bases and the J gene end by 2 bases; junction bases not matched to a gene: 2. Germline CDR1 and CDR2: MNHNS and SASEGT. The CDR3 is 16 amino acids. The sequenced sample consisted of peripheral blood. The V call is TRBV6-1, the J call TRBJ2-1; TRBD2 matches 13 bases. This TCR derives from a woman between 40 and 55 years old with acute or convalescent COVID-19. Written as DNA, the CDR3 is TGTGCCAGCAGTGGGACTAGCGGGGGAACCTACAATGAGCAGTTCTTC. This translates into CASSGTSGGTYNEQFF.